This TCR beta chain was identified in a study of blood T cell repertoires in COVID-19. With V trimmed by 5 bases and J by 3 bases, 5 bases remained unmatched. The CDR3 length is 14 residues. Germline CDR1 SGHTA, CDR2 FQGNSA. Authors' analysis steps: Amplification from reference gene primers served as the basis for estimated nucleated cell counts. Only in-frame clones appear in the TCRdb table, and some are missing; sequencing was by immunoSEQ multiplex PCR. The V and J calls and clone size were taken over from that table, and D and trimming were inferred from the DNA. The table includes fewer than 200,000 clones, 84% detected once.

Sequenced sample: peripheral blood. This TCR was recovered from a woman of 80 years or more with COVID-19, enrolled during active disease. The rearrangement links TRBV7-2 to TRBJ2-3; 7 bases align to TRBD2. The CDR3 sequence is CASSGSGVTDTQYF. The CDR3 DNA reads as TGTGCCAGCAGCGGAAGCGGGGTTACAGATACGCAGTATTTT.